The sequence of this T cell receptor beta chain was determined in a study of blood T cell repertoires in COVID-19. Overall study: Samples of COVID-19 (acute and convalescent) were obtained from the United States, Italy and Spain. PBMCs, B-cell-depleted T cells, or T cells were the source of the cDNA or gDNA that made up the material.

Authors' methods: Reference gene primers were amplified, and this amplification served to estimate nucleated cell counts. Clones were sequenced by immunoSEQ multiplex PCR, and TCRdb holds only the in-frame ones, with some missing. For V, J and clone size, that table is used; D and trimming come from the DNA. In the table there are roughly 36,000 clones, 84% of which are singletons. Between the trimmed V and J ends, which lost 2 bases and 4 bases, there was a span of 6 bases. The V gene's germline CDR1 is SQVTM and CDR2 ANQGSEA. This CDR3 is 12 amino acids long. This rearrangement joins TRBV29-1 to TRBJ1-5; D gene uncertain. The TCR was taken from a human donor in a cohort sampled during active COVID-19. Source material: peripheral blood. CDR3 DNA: TGCAGCGTTGAACTACCTAATCAGCCCCAGCATTTT. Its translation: CSVELPNQPQHF.